This T cell receptor (beta chain) was identified during a study of CD8+ T cells in alopecia areata. Study results and caveats: Clonality exceeded that of normal scalp in lesional scalp, most notably in alopecia totalis/universalis.

Sequencing relied on a cDNA template that was reverse transcribed from extracted RNA. The repertoire was sequenced with immunoSEQ multiplex PCR; TCRdb's copy has only in-frame clones and lacks some. The sample contains 110,000 to 150,000 clones, around 49% of which appear only once. This clone has more than one count but fewer than ten. Its antigen is unidentified. The source of this sequence is a human donor with alopecia areata. Material: CD4+ T cells sorted from blood, obtained at week 0.

The CDR3 sequence is CASTRGQKIGQPQHF. The DNA for the CDR3 is TGTGCCAGCACCCGTGGACAGAAGATAGGTCAGCCCCAGCATTTT. The rearrangement uses TRBV2 and TRBJ1-5; possible D gene TRBD1, 6 bases. The CDR3 runs to 15 residues. Germline CDR1 is SNHLY and CDR2 is FYNNEI. Between the trimmed V and J ends, which lost 7 bases and 6 bases, there was a span of 19 bases.